Below, 16 T cell receptor beta chains from the same sample are listed, as sequenced in a study of blood T cell repertoires in COVID-19. The data were produced by immunoSEQ multiplex PCR, yet TCRdb's version contains in-frame clones alone and is incomplete. This table has a few hundred thousand clones, about four fifths appearing once. The specimen sequenced was peripheral blood. The receptor source for this set is a woman under 30 with acute or convalescent COVID-19.

This clone was seen once. The CDR3 loop is CAWSVPGTQQYEQYF. The CDR3 bases are TGTGCCTGGAGTGTACCCGGGACACAACAATACGAGCAGTACTTC. This chain connects TRBV30 to TRBJ2-7; D is perhaps TRBD1 (6 bases). The CDR3 sequence is 15 residues long. Trimming stripped 0 bases from V and 4 bases from J, with 16 bases between. CDR1 is GTSNPN, CDR2 SVGIG, per germline (reference sequence). The whole variable domain, remainder taken from reference TRBV30 and TRBJ2-7, is SQTIHQWPATLVQPVGSPLSLECTVEGTSNPNLYWYRQAAGRGLQLLFYSVGIGQISSEVPQNLSASRPQDRQFILSSKKLLLSDSGFYLCAWSVPGTQQYEQYFGPGTRLTVT.

V usage is TRBV7-9 and J usage is TRBJ2-5, with unresolved D. Trimming took 1 base from V and 2 from J, leaving 11 bases between them. In germline, CDR1 is SEHNR, CDR2 FQNEAQ (reference sequence). The CDR3 consists of 15 residues. CDR3 sequence reads: CASSLVSAVQETQYF. The CDR3 nucleotides read TGTGCCAGCAGCTTAGTCTCTGCGGTTCAAGAGACCCAGTACTTC.

The V and J genes are TRBV7-2 and TRBJ2-7; 11 bases are a match to TRBD2. Germline CDR1 reads SGHTA; CDR2 reads FQGNSA. Trimming removed 2 bases from V and 9 bases from J; junction bases left unmatched: 15. The CDR3 is made up of 17 amino acids. The CDR3 coding sequence is TGTGCCAGCAGCTTACACGACCACACTAGCGGGAGCTCAGGGCAGTACTTC. This translates into CASSLHDHTSGSSGQYF.

J is TRBJ1-2 and V is TRBV19, with D perhaps TRBD1 (6 bases). The V gene lost 3 bases and the J gene lost 6 bases, with 11 bases spanning the gap. Germline CDR1 LNHDA, CDR2 SQIVND (reference sequence). The CDR3 extends over 13 amino acids. The CDR3 bases are TGTGCCAGTAGTATGCGCTCAGGGGATGGCTACACCTTC. Amino acid sequence: CASSMRSGDGYTF.

This clone was found once. The chain recombines TRBV27 with TRBJ2-1; 7 nucleotides align to TRBD2. Germline-derived CDR1 and CDR2 are MNHEY and SMNVEV (reference sequence). V shed 2 bases, J shed 3 bases, and the junction held 10 bases outside the gene matches. This CDR3 comprises 17 residues. The CDR3 coding sequence is TGTGCCAGCAGTTTAAGGGGTGCCCTAGCGGTCTACAATGAGCAGTTCTTC. This codes for CASSLRGALAVYNEQFF.

J is TRBJ1-6 and V is TRBV7-2, with D perhaps TRBD1 (5 bases). The germline V and J ends were trimmed by 7 bases and 9 bases, with 13 bases remaining between them. The CDR3 sequence is 13 residues long. Looked up from germline, CDR1 is SGHTA and CDR2 is FQGNSA. The CDR3 loop is CASKLTDFSPLHF. DNA for the CDR3: TGTGCCAGCAAGTTGACAGACTTTTCACCCCTCCACTTT.

The V gene is TRBV30, the J gene TRBJ2-7; 9 bases align to TRBD1. With V trimmed by 0 bases and J by 1 base, 7 bases remained unmatched. The CDR3 is 16 amino acids. In germline, CDR1 is GTSNPN, CDR2 SVGIG (reference sequence). The CDR3: CAWSVPTDRGSYEQYF. DNA of the CDR3: TGTGCCTGGAGTGTTCCGACGGACAGGGGATCCTACGAGCAGTACTTC.

Note on this clone: At one end, the junction sequence differs from germline, possibly due to a read error. The rearrangement joins TRBV30 to TRBJ2-7; 15 positions match TRBD2. The CDR3 spans 15 residues. Germline CDR1 reads GTSNPN; CDR2 reads SVGIG (reference sequence). CDR3 protein: CAWSRMGLAGGLTHF. The CDR3 coding sequence is TGTGCCTGGAGTAGAATGGGACTAGCGGGAGGACTAACGCACTTC.

This chain connects TRBV15 to TRBJ2-7, with a tentative D call TRBD1 (5 bases). The CDR3 loop spans 15 amino acids. Trimming stripped 6 bases from V and 1 base from J, with 16 bases between. Germline V gene data show CDR1 as LNHNV and CDR2 as YYDKDF (reference sequence). This CDR3 reads CATSPTWGLSYEQYF. DNA of the CDR3: TGTGCCACCAGTCCCACATGGGGCCTATCCTACGAGCAGTACTTC.

A single count supports this clone. CDR3 in amino acids: CATSSTVGNQPQHF. CDR3 nucleotides: TGTGCCACCAGCTCAACAGTGGGCAATCAGCCCCAGCATTTT. The chain is built from TRBV15 and TRBJ1-5; D unclear. There are 14 residues in the CDR3. Germline lookup yields CDR1 LNHNV and CDR2 YYDKDF (reference sequence). V was pared by 5 bases and J by 2 bases, with 10 bases between.

The genes are TRBV12-3 or TRBV12-4 and TRBJ2-5; a weak D match, TRBD1 (6 bases). There are 13 residues in the CDR3. Trimming stripped 5 bases from V and 1 base from J, with 8 bases between. The CDR3 DNA sequence: TGTGCCAGCAGTCGGACAGTCCAAGAGACCCAGTACTTC. Its translation is CASSRTVQETQYF.

This chain connects TRBV5-4 to TRBJ2-1; a weak D match, TRBD1 (5 bases). Per germline, CDR1 SGHNT and CDR2 YYREEE (reference sequence). The CDR3 runs 16 residues. Trimming removed 4 bases from V and 0 bases from J, with 14 bases in between. This CDR3 is CASSGNQGLSYNEQFF. CDR3 DNA sequence: TGTGCCAGCAGCGGAAACCAGGGCCTCTCCTACAATGAGCAGTTCTTC.

The chain recombines TRBV7-9 with TRBJ1-5; 7 positions agree with TRBD1. Germline trimming cut 5 bases from V and 7 bases from J; bases unmatched to any gene: 5. CDR1 and CDR2 from the germline V gene are SEHNR and FQNEAQ (reference sequence). CDR3 size: 13 residues. CDR3 nucleotides: TGTGCCAGCAGCCTCACACAGGGGCAGCCCCAGCATTTT. Translation gives CASSLTQGQPQHF.

This sequence joins TRBV7-2 and TRBJ1-1, with TRBD1 as a possible D gene (5 bases). Germline V gene lookup returns CDR1 SGHTA and CDR2 FQGNSA. CDR3 size: 16 residues. Trimming removed 5 bases from V and 0 bases from J, with 16 bases in between. CDR3 coding DNA: TGTGCCAGCAGCCCAGACAGACCGCGAATGAACACTGAAGCTTTCTTT. Its protein is CASSPDRPRMNTEAFF.

This rearrangement joins TRBV9 to TRBJ2-7; 7 bases map to TRBD2. The germline V gene encodes CDR1 SGDLS and CDR2 YYNGEE. The CDR3 loop spans 15 amino acids. The V segment lost 2 bases and the J segment 4 bases; nucleotides outside the gene matches: 9. CDR3 sequence reads: CASSVGGSGRYEQYF. DNA of the CDR3: TGTGCCAGCAGCGTCGGGGGGAGTGGTCGTTACGAGCAGTACTTC.

This clone was observed a handful of times. V usage is TRBV9 and J usage is TRBJ2-2, with 11 positions matching TRBD1. Per germline, CDR1 SGDLS and CDR2 YYNGEE. The CDR3 has 15 residues. V lost 6 bases, J lost 4 bases, and 5 bases stayed unmatched. The CDR3 bases are TGTGCCAGCACCGGACAGGGGGCTGGCACCGGGGAGCTGTTTTTT. Residues: CASTGQGAGTGELFF.